This T cell receptor (beta chain) was obtained from a study of cytomegalovirus exposure and HLA in healthy donors. Study overall: Ancestry clustering placed around four fifths of over 300 genotyped donors in the Caucasian-associated cluster.

The germline V gene encodes CDR1 MDHEN and CDR2 SYDVKM. Trimming stripped 8 bases from V and 4 bases from J, with 17 bases between. The CDR3 runs 14 residues. Comments on this clone: Antigen: not known.

In the PCR, 60 Vbeta and 13 Jbeta primers were used. Sequencing used immunoSEQ multiplex PCR; TCRdb keeps in-frame clones, though not all of them. The table has some 67,000 clones, 78% seen once. Points from the study as a whole: Common viral pathogens seemed, in a later analysis, to connect with several of the most significant clusters. Confirmation was obtained in vitro that a few CMV-associated chains are specific for CMV antigens.

The TCR originated in a man aged 40-49 years in good health and CMV-seronegative. Sequenced: PBMCs. The J gene is TRBJ2-5, the V gene TRBV28; D is possibly TRBD1 (7 bases). CDR3 in amino acids: CASCVGRGVETQYF. The CDR3 DNA follows: TGTGCCAGCTGCGTCGGCAGGGGGGTAGAGACCCAGTACTTC.